The 26 T cell receptor beta chains given below trace back to one sample, sequenced in a study of metastatic and nonmetastatic thyroid tumors. TCRdb re-clonotyped the PCR reads via MiXCR. The table has about 38,000 clones, about 24% seen once. There were no patients who had received any treatment before thyroid surgery. The sample comprised blood. These receptors came from a female donor with papillary thyroid cancer or a benign thyroid nodule (not recorded which). Some clones in this sample may be carry-over from other donors' samples.

The rearrangement joins TRBV28 to TRBJ2-5; D remains unclear. The V end was cut by 7 bases, the J end by 3 bases, with 12 bases between. The CDR3 is 13 residues long. Germline loops: CDR1 MDHEN, CDR2 SYDVKM. CDR3 coding DNA: TGTGCCAGCAACGAACAGTACAAAGAGACCCAGTACTTC. It specifies CASNEQYKETQYF. Variable domain in full (rest from reference TRBV28 and TRBJ2-5): DVKVTQSSRYLVKRTGEKVFLECVQDMDHENMFWYRQDPGLGLRLIYFSYDVKMKEKGDIPEGYSVSREKKERFSLILESASTNQTSMYLCASNEQYKETQYFGPGTRLLVL.

The CDR3 region is CAICTNSGGSTDTQYF. CDR3 sequence (DNA): TGTGCCATCTGCACAAATAGCGGGGGGAGCACAGATACGCAGTATTTT. The chain employs TRBV6-1 and TRBJ2-3, with 10 bases lining up with TRBD2. The V segment lost 10 bases and the J segment 0 bases; nucleotides outside the gene matches: 10. The CDR3 is made up of 16 amino acids. Germline CDR1 and CDR2: MNHNS and SASEGT.

This clone was found many times. The V and J genes are TRBV20-1 and TRBJ2-1; tentative D call: TRBD1 (6 bases). Germline CDR1 DFQATT, CDR2 SNEGSKA (reference sequence). The CDR3 sequence is 13 residues long. V gave up 2 bases and J gave up 2 bases, with 7 bases separating them. CDR3 coding DNA: TGCAGTGCTAGACCAGGGGCCTACAATGAGCAGTTCTTC. It specifies CSARPGAYNEQFF.

This clone came up many times. A much larger clone lies one base from this, so it may be a read error. V gene TRBV28 combines with J gene TRBJ2-7; D is perhaps TRBD1 or TRBD2 (6 bases each). The CDR3 is made up of 14 amino acids. The germline V gene has CDR1 MDHEN and CDR2 SYDVKM. Deletions cut 10 bases from V and 3 bases from J, with 19 bases between. In nucleotides, the CDR3 is TGTGCCAACAGGGCCGGGACTTCTCGCTACGAGCAGTACTTC. This codes for CANRAGTSRYEQYF.

This clone was seen many times. The rearrangement joins TRBV7-2 to TRBJ2-1; D is possibly TRBD1 (5 bases). V was trimmed by 2 bases and J by 1 base, leaving 9 bases between them. The CDR3 has 15 residues. Per germline, CDR1 SGHTA and CDR2 FQGNSA. The CDR3 region has the DNA TGTGCCAGCAGCTTAACCAGGGCGTCCTACAATGAGCAGTTCTTC. Translated, it gives CASSLTRASYNEQFF.

This clone occurred many times. The genes are TRBV30 and TRBJ1-6; 7 bases fit TRBD1. The CDR3 length is 13 residues. Germline lookup yields CDR1 GTSNPN and CDR2 SVGIG (reference sequence). V lost 6 bases and J lost 17; bases outside the gene matches: 16. The CDR3: CACFRDSNLGIHF. CDR3 nucleotide sequence: TGTGCCTGCTTCCGGGACAGCAATCTTGGGATCCACTTT.

Ten or more counts support this clone. V usage is TRBV30 and J usage is TRBJ2-7; no clear D. Germline-derived CDR1 and CDR2 are GTSNPN and SVGIG (reference sequence). V lost 3 bases and J lost 3, with 12 bases in between. CDR3 length: 13 amino acids. CDR3 in DNA: TGTGCCTGGAGAAAGAAGAATTTCTACGAGCAGTACTTC. It codes for CAWRKKNFYEQYF.

The chain has TRBV27 and TRBJ2-7; 9 bases fit TRBD1. The CDR3 runs to 15 residues. Germline V gene data show CDR1 as MNHEY and CDR2 as SMNVEV (reference sequence). Germline trimming cut 4 bases from V and 3 bases from J; bases unmatched to any gene: 7. CDR3 in DNA: TGTGCCAGCAGTTCCACCGGGACAGGGTTCTACGAGCAGTACTTC. Its protein is CASSSTGTGFYEQYF.

This clone was seen ten or more times. V and J are TRBV5-4 and TRBJ2-3; 8 nucleotides match TRBD2. V was pared by 5 bases and J by 1 base, with 6 bases of the junction left unmatched. Germline CDR1 SGHNT, CDR2 YYREEE (reference sequence). This CDR3 comprises 15 residues. CDR3 nucleotide sequence: TGTGCCAGCAGTCGGGGGGGAGTAGGCACAGATACGCAGTATTTT. Its protein product is CASSRGGVGTDTQYF.

This clone appeared a single time. This may be a read error: a much more frequent sequence differs by one nucleotide. The rearrangement joins TRBV5-4 to TRBJ2-1; TRBD2 agrees at 8 bases. Per the germline V gene, CDR1 is SGHNT and CDR2 is YYREEE (reference sequence). There are 16 residues in the CDR3. CDR3 nucleotides: TGTGTCAGCAGCTTGCCGACGTCGGGGGGGTTCAATGAGCAGTTCTTC. Translation: CVSSLPTSGGFNEQFF.

This clone was counted many times. It may be a read error: a sequence one base away is much more abundant. This sequence joins TRBV4-2 and TRBJ1-4; D remains ambiguous. The CDR3 totals 16 residues. The V and J ends lost 0 bases and 5 bases respectively, with 13 bases between them. Germline values: CDR1 LGHNA, CDR2 YNFKEQ. The CDR3 sequence: CASSQELRTGNEKLFF. In nucleotides, the CDR3 is TGTGCCAGCAGCCAAGAACTCAGGACGGGAAATGAAAAACTGTTTTTT.

This clone has only a few counts. The chain joins TRBV19 to TRBJ1-1; D is undetermined. V was clipped by 3 bases and J by 2 bases, with 13 bases between them. This CDR3 spans 15 amino acids. Per germline, CDR1 LNHDA and CDR2 SQIVND (reference sequence). The DNA for the CDR3 is TGTGCCAGTAGTATGATCCGTTGGTCTAACACTGAAGCTTTCTTT. Its translation: CASSMIRWSNTEAFF.

At least ten counts were recorded for this clone. The V call is TRBV25-1, the J call TRBJ1-1; D remains ambiguous. From germline, CDR1 is MGHDK and CDR2 SYGVNS. With 7 bases removed from V and 10 bases from J, the gap between germline ends came to 13 bases. This CDR3 has 11 residues. The DNA of the CDR3 is TGTGCCAGCACGGTGGGCGTACTAGCTTTCTTT. Its translation is CASTVGVLAFF.

J is TRBJ2-2 and V is TRBV5-4, with D perhaps TRBD2 (6 bases). CDR3 length: 15 residues. Trimming took off 4 bases at V and 5 bases at J, with 15 bases between the two ends. Germline V CDR1 and CDR2: SGHNT, YYREEE (reference sequence). The CDR3 DNA follows: TGTGCCAGCAGCATACCCCCCGCGGGGACCGGGGAGCTGTTTTTT. Residues: CASSIPPAGTGELFF.

This clone was seen ten or more times. Different DNA sequences within this sample yield the same CDR3. The J gene is TRBJ1-1, the V gene TRBV5-6; TRBD1 agrees at 7 bases. The CDR3 sequence is 16 residues long. The ends lost 0 bases at V and 3 bases at J; junction bases unmatched: 8. The V gene's germline CDR1 is SGHDT and CDR2 YYEEEE. The CDR3 sequence is CASSLESGGLYTEAFF. The CDR3 DNA is TGTGCCAGCAGCTTGGAGTCAGGGGGTTTGTACACTGAAGCTTTCTTT.

This clone was counted a few times. The chain carries TRBV19 and TRBJ2-2; the D gene is possibly TRBD1 (5 bases). CDR3 length: 15 amino acids. CDR1 is LNHDA, CDR2 SQIVND, per germline (reference sequence). Trimming cost V 6 bases and J 0 bases, with 11 bases left between them. CDR3 protein: CASSDSGPNTGELFF. CDR3 bases: TGTGCCAGTAGCGACAGTGGTCCGAACACCGGGGAGCTGTTTTTT.

This clone was observed a few times. V gene TRBV27 combines with J gene TRBJ2-7; D ambiguous. The CDR3 runs 13 residues. Germline V lookup: CDR1 MNHEY, CDR2 SMNVEV (reference sequence). Between the trimmed V and J ends, which lost 6 bases and 2 bases, there was a span of 11 bases. The CDR3 here is CASRLTGTYEQYF. Written as DNA, the CDR3 is TGTGCCAGCAGACTAACTGGAACCTACGAGCAGTACTTC.

This clone has a count of ten or more. This may be a read error, as it is one base from a much larger clone. This chain links TRBV4-2 with TRBJ2-1, with a tentative D call TRBD2 (6 bases). CDR3 length: 17 residues. Germline CDR1 is LGHNA and CDR2 is YNFKEQ. CDR3 in DNA: TGTGCCAGCAGCCAAGTTCTATTCGGGAGCGTCACCAATGAGCAGCTCTTC. This sequence encodes CASSQVLFGSVTNEQLF.

The chain uses TRBV6-2 or TRBV6-3 and TRBJ1-6; 8 bases map to TRBD1. This CDR3 comprises 15 residues. Losses at the gene ends were 4 bases for V and 8 bases for J; bases not matched to a gene: 7. CDR1 is MNHEY and CDR2 is SVGEGT in the germline V gene. The CDR3 reads CASSLADRGYSPLHF. The CDR3 region has the DNA TGTGCCAGCAGTTTGGCCGACAGGGGTTATTCACCCCTCCACTTT.

This chain connects TRBV20-1 to TRBJ2-3; TRBD2 is a possible D gene (5 bases). V lost 0 bases and J 0 bases, leaving 10 bases between the germline ends. The V gene's germline CDR1 is DFQATT and CDR2 SNEGSKA (reference sequence). The CDR3 length is 15 residues. CDR3 nucleotides: TGCAGTGCTAGAGATTATGAGGGTAGCACAGATACGCAGTATTTT. Encoded protein: CSARDYEGSTDTQYF.

By its share, this clone is large. In DNA form, the CDR3 reads TGTGCCAGCAGTTCCCAGGTGCCCGGGGAGCTGTTTTTT. This encodes CASSSQVPGELFF. The rearrangement links TRBV12-3 or TRBV12-4 to TRBJ2-2; no clear D. The CDR3 is 13 amino acids. With 4 bases removed from V and 6 bases from J, the gap between germline ends came to 9 bases.

Ten or more counts support this clone. The rearrangement links TRBV6-2 or TRBV6-3 to TRBJ2-7; 14 bases fit TRBD2. This CDR3 contains 15 residues. The germline V gene has CDR1 MNHEY and CDR2 SVGEGT. After removal of 2 bases from V and 5 bases from J, the junction contained 2 bases not matched to a gene. The CDR3 is CASSYGTSGSDEQYF. CDR3 nucleotide sequence: TGTGCCAGCAGTTACGGGACTAGCGGGAGCGACGAGCAGTACTTC.

By share, this clone counts as medium-sized. The rearrangement joins TRBV27 to TRBJ2-7, with 7 bases fitting TRBD1. The germline V gene encodes CDR1 MNHEY and CDR2 SMNVEV (reference sequence). The CDR3 has 15 amino acids. V shed 6 bases, J shed 4 bases, and the junction held 12 bases outside the gene matches. In nucleotides, the CDR3 is TGTGCCAGCAGAAGCCAGGGACAGATCTCTTACGAGCAGTACTTC. Residues: CASRSQGQISYEQYF.

This clone was picked up many times. One junction end disagrees with the germline gene, perhaps due to a read error. The same CDR3 can be traced to other DNA sequences in this sample. The V and J genes are TRBV6-1 and TRBJ1-1, with D unresolved. The germline V gene encodes CDR1 MNHNS and CDR2 SASEGT. There are 15 residues in the CDR3. As DNA, the CDR3 is TGTGCCAGCAGACAGAACCACCGATTGAATACTGAAGCTTTCTTT. Amino acid sequence: CASRQNHRLNTEAFF.

This clone was seen more than once but under ten times. The J gene is TRBJ1-2, the V gene TRBV6-1; D not resolved. V lost 1 base and J lost 4, with 13 bases in between. CDR3 length equals 15 residues. Per the germline V gene, CDR1 is MNHNS and CDR2 is SASEGT. CDR3 nucleotides: TGTGCCAGCAGTGAAGGGTACGGACGGACCTATGGCTACACCTTC. It encodes CASSEGYGRTYGYTF.

In this sample, this clone turned up many times. The chain's CDR3 is CASSLEGGTNSPLHF. CDR3 DNA: TGTGCCAGCAGCTTAGAGGGGGGGACTAATTCACCCCTCCACTTT. The chain recombines TRBV11-2 with TRBJ1-6, with D maybe TRBD1 (5 bases). CDR1 is SGHAT and CDR2 is FQNNGV in the germline V gene. The CDR3 totals 15 residues. V was pared by 0 bases and J by 6 bases, with 9 bases between. The whole variable domain, remainder taken from reference TRBV11-2 and TRBJ1-6, is EAGVAQSPRYKIIEKRQSVAFWCNPISGHATLYWYQQILGQGPKLLIQFQNNGVVDDSQLPKDRFSAERLKGVDSTLKIQPAKLEDSAVYLCASSLEGGTNSPLHFGNGTRLTVT.